This TCR beta chain was sequenced during a study of blood T cell repertoires in COVID-19. Study context: Donors in the United States, Italy and Spain gave samples during acute or convalescent COVID-19.

Only in-frame clones appear in the TCRdb table, and some are missing; sequencing was by immunoSEQ multiplex PCR. The sample consists of approximately 70,000 clones, 91% of them appearing once. V shed 10 bases and J 6 bases; nucleotides not matched to a gene: 9. Per the germline V gene, CDR1 is SGHTS and CDR2 is YDEGEE. The CDR3 covers 13 residues. The source of this sequence is a man in his forties or fifties with COVID-19, enrolled during active disease. The sequenced sample consisted of peripheral blood. The rearrangement joins TRBV5-8 to TRBJ1-1; 10 bases agree with TRBD1. CDR3 DNA sequence: TGTGCCGACAGGGGACAGGGGACATCTGAAGCTTTCTTT. Protein product: CADRGQGTSEAFF.